Below are 27 T cell receptor beta chains sequenced from a single sample in a study of T cell responses to AZD1222 COVID-19 vaccine. The protocol was immunoSEQ multiplex PCR, while the TCRdb copy is restricted to in-frame clones and leaves out a portion. This sample has tens of thousands of clones, with about 85% found just once. Source: peripheral blood, taken on day 0 of AZD1222 vaccination. These TCRs come from an adult in good health.

Only one count was recorded for this clone. The genes are TRBV5-6 and TRBJ1-5; D may be TRBD1 (5 bases). The ends were cut back, 4 bases at V and 2 bases at J, with 13 bases in the middle. Germline CDR1 and CDR2: SGHDT and YYEEEE. There are 15 residues in the CDR3. The CDR3 bases are TGTGCCAGCAGCCTGGAGGGGTATGGCAATCAGCCCCAGCATTTT. Encoded protein: CASSLEGYGNQPQHF.

J is TRBJ2-7 and V is TRBV5-6, with D possibly TRBD2 on 6 matching bases. The CDR3 extends over 16 amino acids. The germline gives CDR1 SGHDT, CDR2 YYEEEE. V was trimmed by 0 bases and J by 2 bases, leaving 15 bases between them. In nucleotides, the CDR3 is TGTGCCAGCAGCTTGGCCGGCGGGACCCAAGCCTACGAGCAGTACTTC. Translated, it gives CASSLAGGTQAYEQYF.

J is TRBJ1-3 and V is TRBV9, with D hard to call. CDR3 length equals 12 residues. V was pared by 0 bases and J by 10 bases, with 8 bases between. Germline V gene data show CDR1 as SGDLS and CDR2 as YYNGEE. In DNA, the CDR3 is TGTGCCAGCAGCGTAGACACAGTAACCATATATTTT. Protein: CASSVDTVTIYF.

This chain links TRBV27 with TRBJ1-2; 8 bases agree with TRBD1. With 2 bases clipped from V and 4 bases from J, the junction kept 0 bases outside the gene matches. CDR1 is MNHEY, CDR2 SMNVEV, per germline (reference sequence). The CDR3 is made up of 13 amino acids. The CDR3 reads CASSLTGGYGYTF. CDR3 coding DNA: TGTGCCAGCAGTTTAACAGGGGGCTATGGCTACACCTTC.

The chain combines TRBV2 with TRBJ1-1; TRBD1 matches at 9 bases. J lost 5 bases, V lost 11 bases, and 6 bases had no gene match. The CDR3 consists of 12 residues. The germline V gene encodes CDR1 SNHLY and CDR2 FYNNEI. CDR3 in DNA: TGTGCCGGAGACAGGGGGATAACTGAAGCTTTCTTT. It translates to CAGDRGITEAFF.

The chain combines TRBV5-1 with TRBJ2-2, with no clear D. CDR1 is SGHRS, CDR2 YFSETQ, per germline. V was trimmed by 0 bases and J by 3 bases, leaving 3 bases between them. CDR3 length: 13 residues. The CDR3 loop is CASSLADTGELFF. The CDR3, as DNA: TGCGCCAGCAGCTTGGCAGACACCGGGGAGCTGTTTTTT.

The V and J genes are TRBV29-1 and TRBJ2-3; 7 positions match TRBD1. The CDR3 is 12 amino acids. Germline V CDR1 and CDR2: SQVTM, ANQGSEA. The junction had 2 bases not matched to a gene; V was cut back by 7 bases and J by 1 base. DNA of the CDR3: TGCAGCGCCGACAGGGGCACAGATACGCAGTATTTT. Translation: CSADRGTDTQYF.

This clone appeared a few times. The chain recombines TRBV29-1 with TRBJ2-7; D may be TRBD1 (6 bases). The CDR3 covers 12 residues. Germline V lookup: CDR1 SQVTM, CDR2 ANQGSEA. The V end lost 6 bases, the J end lost 4 bases, and 13 bases lay between the germline ends. The CDR3 bases are TGCAGCGTCCGCGGACAGATTTACGAGCAGTACTTC. It encodes CSVRGQIYEQYF.

This chain connects TRBV6-1 to TRBJ1-5; 10 bases match TRBD1. The CDR3 consists of 16 residues. Germline V gene sequence: CDR1 MNHNS, CDR2 SASEGT. The J segment lost 1 base and the V segment lost 4 bases, leaving 4 bases of the junction unmatched. In DNA, the CDR3 is TGTGCCAGCAGTGGACAGGGGGCGTTAAGCAATCAGCCCCAGCATTTT. This sequence encodes CASSGQGALSNQPQHF.

The chain links TRBV6-2 or TRBV6-3 to TRBJ2-3; D is unclear. Trimming removed 0 bases from V and 8 bases from J, with 3 bases in between. CDR3 length: 11 amino acids. CDR1 is MNHEY and CDR2 is SVGEGT in the germline V gene. The CDR3 DNA sequence: TGTGCCAGCAGTTACTCTTCTACGCAGTATTTT. Amino acid sequence: CASSYSSTQYF.

The V and J genes are TRBV9 and TRBJ2-2; D ambiguous. Trimming removed 8 bases from V and 2 bases from J, with 10 bases in between. This CDR3 is 13 amino acids long. Per germline, CDR1 SGDLS and CDR2 YYNGEE. CDR3 sequence reads: CASARPNTGELFF. Written as DNA, the CDR3 is TGTGCCAGTGCCCGGCCCAACACCGGGGAGCTGTTTTTT. Full variable domain (rest looked up from reference TRBV9 and TRBJ2-2): DSGVTQTPKHLITATGQRVTLRCSPRSGDLSVYWYQQSLDQGLQFLIQYYNGEERAKGNILERFSAQQFPDLHSELNLSSLELGDSALYFCASARPNTGELFFGEGSRLTVL.

The chain uses TRBV6-6 and TRBJ1-4; D is perhaps TRBD1 (5 bases). The CDR3 has 15 amino acids. Trimming cost V 0 bases and J 8 bases, with 13 bases left between them. Germline V gene sequence: CDR1 MNHNY, CDR2 SVGAGI (reference sequence). CDR3 DNA sequence: TGTGCCAGCAGTTACTCGGCAATTGGGGGGGAAAAACTGTTTTTT. It is translated as CASSYSAIGGEKLFF.

The rearrangement uses TRBV15 and TRBJ2-1; possibly TRBD2 for D (6 bases). The germline V gene encodes CDR1 LNHNV and CDR2 YYDKDF (reference sequence). Trimming shortened V by 1 base and J by 5 bases, and 27 bases separated the two germline ends. The CDR3 loop spans 20 amino acids. The CDR3 region is CATSRGRGAFSSPRHNEQFF. CDR3 bases: TGTGCCACCAGCAGAGGTCGCGGGGCATTCTCGTCACCAAGACACAATGAGCAGTTCTTC.

This rearrangement joins TRBV28 to TRBJ1-2, with D maybe TRBD1 (6 bases). V dropped 7 bases and J dropped 2 bases, with 17 bases sitting between them. The CDR3 spans 15 residues. In germline, CDR1 is MDHEN, CDR2 SYDVKM. This CDR3 is CASNSPRTANYGYTF. Here the CDR3 DNA reads TGTGCCAGCAACTCTCCCCGGACAGCAAACTATGGCTACACCTTC.

V gene TRBV6-5 combines with J gene TRBJ1-6; no clear D gene. Germline CDR1 and CDR2: MNHEY and SVGAGI. V lost 2 bases to trimming and J lost 7 bases, with 6 bases between them. This CDR3 comprises 13 residues. The CDR3 nucleotides read TGTGCCAGCAGTTACGGCGCCAATTCACCCCTCCACTTT. The encoded protein is CASSYGANSPLHF.

This chain's CDR3 is CASSPGNGGGTDTQYF. The CDR3 DNA is TGTGCCAGCAGCCCTGGAAATGGGGGTGGCACAGATACGCAGTATTTT. The chain uses TRBV9 and TRBJ2-3, with D perhaps matching TRBD1 or TRBD2 (5 bases each). Germline V gene lookup returns CDR1 SGDLS and CDR2 YYNGEE. The CDR3 is 16 residues long. Trimming took 4 bases from V and 1 from J, leaving 16 bases between them. The full variable domain, its missing parts supplied by reference TRBV9 and TRBJ2-3, is DSGVTQTPKHLITATGQRVTLRCSPRSGDLSVYWYQQSLDQGLQFLIQYYNGEERAKGNILERFSAQQFPDLHSELNLSSLELGDSALYFCASSPGNGGGTDTQYFGPGTRLTVL.

The rearrangement links TRBV5-4 to TRBJ1-1, with TRBD1 matching 8 bases. Germline V CDR1 and CDR2: SGHNT, YYREEE (reference sequence). This CDR3 has 16 amino acids. V lost 1 base and J lost 1; bases outside the gene matches: 6. Here the CDR3 reads CASSLSTGAQNTEAFF. CDR3 nucleotide sequence: TGTGCCAGCAGCTTGTCGACAGGGGCGCAGAACACTGAAGCTTTCTTT.

The V call is TRBV4-3, the J call TRBJ1-5; D is perhaps TRBD1 (6 bases). V dropped 1 base and J dropped 3 bases, with 10 bases sitting between them. The length of the CDR3 is 15 residues. CDR1 is LGHNA and CDR2 is YSLEER in the germline V gene. Here the CDR3 DNA reads TGCGCCAGCAGCCAAGGACAGGTCCACAATCAGCCCCAGCATTTT. Amino acid sequence: CASSQGQVHNQPQHF.

The chain has TRBV11-2 and TRBJ1-2; D unresolved. Germline CDR1 is SGHAT and CDR2 is FQNNGV. V gave up 1 base and J gave up 4 bases, with 10 bases separating them. This CDR3 contains 14 residues. CDR3 sequence: CASSLVPSLYGYTF. For the CDR3, the DNA is TGTGCCAGCAGCTTAGTACCCTCCCTCTATGGCTACACCTTC.

This clone was seen a single time. The genes are TRBV7-3 and TRBJ2-7; either TRBD1 or TRBD2 may fit D (5 bases each). There are 14 residues in the CDR3. V lost 4 bases to trimming and J lost 4 bases, with 14 bases between them. Germline CDR1 is SGHTA and CDR2 is FQGTGA. This chain's CDR3 is CASSSGPGKYEQYF. For the CDR3, the DNA is TGTGCCAGCAGCTCGGGACCAGGAAAATACGAGCAGTACTTC.

V and J are TRBV5-1 and TRBJ1-4, with 7 bases aligning to TRBD1. This CDR3 has 16 residues. V lost 4 bases, J lost 0 bases, and 6 bases stayed unmatched. The germline V gene encodes CDR1 SGHRS and CDR2 YFSETQ. For the CDR3, the DNA is TGCGCCAGCAGCCAGTGGACAGGCTCAACTAATGAAAAACTGTTTTTT. This sequence encodes CASSQWTGSTNEKLFF.

The chain uses TRBV24-1 and TRBJ2-7; 9 nucleotides align to TRBD1. CDR3 length equals 15 residues. With 4 bases clipped from V and 6 bases from J, the junction kept 9 bases outside the gene matches. Germline CDR1 is KGHDR and CDR2 is SFDVKD. This CDR3 is CATSETGTGFLEQYF. CDR3 DNA sequence: TGTGCCACCAGTGAAACCGGGACAGGGTTTCTCGAGCAGTACTTC.

The gene calls are TRBV14 and TRBJ2-7; 7 nucleotides match TRBD2. The CDR3 extends over 10 amino acids. After removal of 8 bases from V and 5 bases from J, the junction contained 0 bases not matched to a gene. Germline lookup yields CDR1 SGHDN and CDR2 FVKESK. The CDR3 nucleotides are TGTGCCAGCGGGGGGGACGAGCAGTACTTC. It translates to CASGGDEQYF.

The V and J genes are TRBV5-1 and TRBJ2-3; 7 bases line up with TRBD1. In germline, CDR1 is SGHRS, CDR2 YFSETQ. The CDR3 sequence is 16 residues long. V was clipped by 1 base and J by 1 base; unmatched bases: 6. CDR3 loop: CASSLIPGTGTDTQYF. CDR3 coding DNA: TGCGCCAGCAGCTTGATCCCCGGGACAGGCACAGATACGCAGTATTTT.

This clone has just a few counts. The rearrangement links TRBV28 to TRBJ1-4; 10 positions match TRBD1. Germline CDR1 is MDHEN and CDR2 is SYDVKM. The CDR3 sequence is 16 residues long. The V segment lost 5 bases and the J segment 7 bases; nucleotides outside the gene matches: 10. The CDR3 reads CASSPRPGQGREKLFF. For the CDR3, the DNA is TGTGCCAGCAGTCCACGCCCGGGACAGGGGCGTGAAAAACTGTTTTTT. The variable domain in full, completed from reference TRBV28 and TRBJ1-4, reads DVKVTQSSRYLVKRTGEKVFLECVQDMDHENMFWYRQDPGLGLRLIYFSYDVKMKEKGDIPEGYSVSREKKERFSLILESASTNQTSMYLCASSPRPGQGREKLFFGSGTQLSVL.

This chain links TRBV28 with TRBJ2-7; maybe TRBD1 (6 bases). V dropped 8 bases and J dropped 1 base, with 15 bases sitting between them. The V gene's germline CDR1 is MDHEN and CDR2 SYDVKM. This CDR3 is 14 amino acids long. The CDR3 protein is CASDPGAESYEQYF. In DNA form, the CDR3 reads TGTGCCAGCGATCCAGGGGCCGAGTCCTACGAGCAGTACTTC. Filled out from reference TRBV28 and TRBJ2-7, the complete variable domain reads DVKVTQSSRYLVKRTGEKVFLECVQDMDHENMFWYRQDPGLGLRLIYFSYDVKMKEKGDIPEGYSVSREKKERFSLILESASTNQTSMYLCASDPGAESYEQYFGPGTRLTVT.

In this sample, this clone turned up once. CDR3 residues: CASSLSGLGYTF. CDR3 in DNA: TGTGCCAGCAGCTTGTCTGGCCTTGGCTACACCTTC. The chain links TRBV5-6 to TRBJ1-2; D call uncertain. V lost 1 base to trimming and J lost 7 bases, with 8 bases between them. The CDR3 is 12 amino acids. Germline V gives CDR1 SGHDT, CDR2 YYEEEE.